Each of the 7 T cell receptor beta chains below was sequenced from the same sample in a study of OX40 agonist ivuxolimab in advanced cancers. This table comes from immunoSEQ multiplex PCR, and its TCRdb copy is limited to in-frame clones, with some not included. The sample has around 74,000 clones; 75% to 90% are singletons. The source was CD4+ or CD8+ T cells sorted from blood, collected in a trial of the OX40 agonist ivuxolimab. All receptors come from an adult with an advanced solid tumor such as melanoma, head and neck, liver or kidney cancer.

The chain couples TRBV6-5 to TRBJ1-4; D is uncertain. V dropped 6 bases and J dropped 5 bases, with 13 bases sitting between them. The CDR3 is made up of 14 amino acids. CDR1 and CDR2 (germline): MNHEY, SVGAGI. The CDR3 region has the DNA TGTGCCAGCAGAATTGGGGTGGGGAATGAAAAACTGTTTTTT. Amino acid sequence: CASRIGVGNEKLFF.

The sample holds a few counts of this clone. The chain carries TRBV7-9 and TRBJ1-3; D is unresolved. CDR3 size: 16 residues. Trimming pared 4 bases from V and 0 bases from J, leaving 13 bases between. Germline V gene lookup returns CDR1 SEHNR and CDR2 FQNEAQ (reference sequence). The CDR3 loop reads CASSSTPMPSGNTIYF. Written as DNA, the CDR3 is TGTGCCAGCAGCTCGACCCCAATGCCCTCTGGAAACACCATATATTTT.

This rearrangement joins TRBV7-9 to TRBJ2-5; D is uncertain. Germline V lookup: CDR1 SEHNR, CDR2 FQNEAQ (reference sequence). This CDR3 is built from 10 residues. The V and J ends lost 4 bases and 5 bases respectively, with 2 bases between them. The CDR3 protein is CASSSETQYF. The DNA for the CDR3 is TGTGCCAGCAGCTCCGAGACCCAGTACTTC.

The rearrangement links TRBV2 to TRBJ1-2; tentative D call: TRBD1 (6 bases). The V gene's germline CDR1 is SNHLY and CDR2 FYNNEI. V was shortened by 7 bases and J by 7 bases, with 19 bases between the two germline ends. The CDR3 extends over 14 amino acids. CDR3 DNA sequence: TGTGCCAGCACCGAACGCAGGGGTTTGGGTGGCTACACCTTC. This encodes CASTERRGLGGYTF.

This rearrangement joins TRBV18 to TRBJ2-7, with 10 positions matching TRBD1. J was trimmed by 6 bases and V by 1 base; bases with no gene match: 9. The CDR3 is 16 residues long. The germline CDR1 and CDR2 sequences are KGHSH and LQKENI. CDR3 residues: CASSPRFGTGVSEQYF. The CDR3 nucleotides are TGTGCCAGCTCACCACGATTCGGGACAGGGGTATCCGAGCAGTACTTC.

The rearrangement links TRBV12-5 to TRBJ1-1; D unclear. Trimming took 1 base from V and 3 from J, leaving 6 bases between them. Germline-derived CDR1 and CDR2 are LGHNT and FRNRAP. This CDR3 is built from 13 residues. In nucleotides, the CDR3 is TGTGCTAGTGGTTTGGGGGTTCACACTGAAGCTTTCTTT. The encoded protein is CASGLGVHTEAFF.

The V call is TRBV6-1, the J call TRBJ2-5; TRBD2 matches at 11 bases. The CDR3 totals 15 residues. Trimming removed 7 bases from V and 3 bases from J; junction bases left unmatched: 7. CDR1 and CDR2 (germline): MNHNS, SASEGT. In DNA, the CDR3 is TGTGCCAGCAAGAGGGGACTAGCGGAAGAAGAGACCCAGTACTTC. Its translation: CASKRGLAEEETQYF.